The following is a TCR beta chain sequence with its context. No antigen is known for it. This sample stems from a study of spatial heterogeneity in lung cancer. The wider study: Raw-read counts averaged over ten per unique TCR and UMI combination. Study-wide findings and caveats: Ubiquitous expanded tumor TCRs showed up in blood more at resection than follow-up.

TCRdb fed the 5' RACE reads into MiXCR, producing one record per CDR3 protein. The sample shows some 100,000 distinct CDR3 sequences, approximately 8.5% of them seen only once. Stated time point: sample taken at primary tumor resection. Unsorted whole RNA samples from tumor, nontumor lung or frozen PBMC were sequenced. Trimming shortened V by 8 bases and J by 3 bases, and 17 bases separated the two germline ends. The germline CDR1 and CDR2 sequences are ENHRY and SYGVKD. This CDR3 contains 15 residues. This TCR derives from a male donor with early-stage non-small cell lung cancer. Specimen: PBMCs, collected at surgery. The rearrangement joins TRBV10-3 to TRBJ2-1, with D unresolved. The CDR3 spells CAIGVGISYYNEQFF. DNA of the CDR3: TGTGCCATCGGGGTCGGCATTAGTTACTACAATGAGCAGTTCTTC.